This entry is about one T cell receptor (beta chain). Across about two dozen US areas, participants ranged in age from about 18 to 100 years. Resolution of symptoms, clearance, or two negative PCRs was present in recovered Cohort 3 donors. The data stem from a study of blood T cell repertoires in COVID-19. Data came from immunoSEQ multiplex PCR; TCRdb stores just in-frame clones and leaves some out. The sample has approximately 400,000 clones; roughly 80% are singletons. Sequencing input: PBMCs or T cells enriched from blood (not recorded which). The TCR originated in a woman aged 50 to 60 who had recovered from COVID-19.

The CDR3 reads CASSQEFLNTEAFF. In DNA, the CDR3 is TGCGCCAGCAGCCAAGAATTCTTGAACACTGAAGCTTTCTTT. The chain recombines TRBV4-3 with TRBJ1-1, with D uncertain. CDR3 length: 14 residues. The germline V gene has CDR1 LGHNA and CDR2 YSLEER. Trimming left V 0 bases short and J 0 bases short, with 5 bases between.